One and the same sample provided the 15 T cell receptor beta chains below, sequenced in a study of cytomegalovirus exposure and HLA in healthy donors. PCR used 60 Vbeta primers and 13 Jbeta primers. The data were produced by immunoSEQ multiplex PCR, yet TCRdb's version contains in-frame clones alone and is incomplete. There are about 170,000 clones in the sample; about 85% occur only once, and 1% lies in the top ten. Sequencing was carried out using PBMCs. The source of these receptors is a boy aged 2 to 9 in good health and CMV-seronegative.

V is TRBV5-6 and J is TRBJ2-1; 7 positions match TRBD1. The trim removed 2 bases at V and 4 bases at J, leaving 9 bases unmatched. This CDR3 is 16 amino acids long. CDR1 is SGHDT, CDR2 YYEEEE, per germline. The CDR3 DNA reads as TGTGCCAGCAGCTTTAGGACAGGAATACTTTACAATGAGCAGTTCTTC. Translated: CASSFRTGILYNEQFF.

The chain uses TRBV14 and TRBJ1-2, with D possibly being TRBD1 (6 bases). Germline loops: CDR1 SGHDN, CDR2 FVKESK. CDR3 length: 12 residues. The V end lost 3 bases, the J end lost 9 bases, and 11 bases lay between the germline ends. The DNA for the CDR3 is TGTGCCAGCAGCCAGGGACAACTGAGCTACACCTTC. Its translation: CASSQGQLSYTF. Using reference TRBV14 and TRBJ1-2 for the parts outside the CDR3, the full variable domain is EAGVTQFPSHSVIEKGQTVTLRCDPISGHDNLYWYRRVMGKEIKFLLHFVKESKQDESGMPNNRFLAERTGGTYSTLKVQPAELEDSGVYFCASSQGQLSYTFGSGTRLTVV.

The chain uses TRBV10-3 and TRBJ2-1; 9 nucleotides line up with TRBD2. Losses at the gene ends were 9 bases for V and 7 bases for J; bases not matched to a gene: 13. Germline CDR1 and CDR2: ENHRY and SYGVKD. The CDR3 length is 15 residues. The CDR3 DNA sequence: TGTGCCATAACCGAGGTTAGCGGGAGTTTTAATGAGCAGTTCTTC. Encoded protein: CAITEVSGSFNEQFF.

The rearrangement links TRBV30 to TRBJ1-3; 7 bases are shared with TRBD1. This CDR3 has 13 amino acids. The V and J ends lost 6 bases and 4 bases, in that order; junction bases with no gene match: 6. Germline lookup yields CDR1 GTSNPN and CDR2 SVGIG (reference sequence). In DNA, the CDR3 is TGTGCCTGCCGACAGGGCTCCGGAAACACCATATATTTT. Encoded protein: CACRQGSGNTIYF.

J is TRBJ2-7 and V is TRBV29-1; tentatively, D is TRBD1 (5 bases). CDR1 is SQVTM and CDR2 is ANQGSEA in the germline V gene. The V end was cut by 4 bases, the J end by 5 bases, with 15 bases between. The CDR3 contains 13 residues. The CDR3 coding sequence is TGCAGCGTTGGTGGACAAAATATCCACGAGCAGTACTTC. Translation: CSVGGQNIHEQYF.

The chain carries TRBV5-1 and TRBJ2-2; TRBD1 aligns across 7 bases. J gave up 3 bases and V 4 bases, and 6 bases lay outside the gene matches. Germline values: CDR1 SGHRS, CDR2 YFSETQ. This CDR3 has 15 residues. The chain's CDR3 is CASSARQGDTGELFF. CDR3 DNA: TGCGCCAGCAGCGCCAGACAGGGAGACACCGGGGAGCTGTTTTTT. The whole variable domain, remainder taken from reference TRBV5-1 and TRBJ2-2, is KAGVTQTPRYLIKTRGQQVTLSCSPISGHRSVSWYQQTPGQGLQFLFEYFSETQRNKGNFPGRFSGRQFSNSRSEMNVSTLELGDSALYLCASSARQGDTGELFFGEGSRLTVL.

The chain is built from TRBV6-1 and TRBJ2-1; 10 nucleotides line up with TRBD2. The CDR3 spans 15 residues. Per germline, CDR1 MNHNS and CDR2 SASEGT. V lost 6 bases and J lost 9; bases outside the gene matches: 11. CDR3 sequence reads: CASRATSGARSEQFF. DNA for the CDR3: TGTGCCAGCAGGGCCACTAGCGGGGCTCGGTCTGAGCAGTTCTTC.

V and J are TRBV27 and TRBJ2-7; 7 nucleotides align to TRBD1. Unmatched junction bases numbered 9, after V lost 2 bases and J lost 2 bases. The CDR3 covers 16 residues. Germline CDR1 and CDR2: MNHEY and SMNVEV (reference sequence). CDR3 in amino acids: CASSLAGQASAYEQYF. Here the CDR3 DNA reads TGTGCCAGCAGTTTAGCCGGACAGGCGTCCGCCTACGAGCAGTACTTC.

V and J are TRBV2 and TRBJ1-6; 9 positions agree with TRBD1. The germline gives CDR1 SNHLY, CDR2 FYNNEI. The CDR3 consists of 14 residues. With 6 bases clipped from V and 8 bases from J, the junction kept 5 bases outside the gene matches. Here the CDR3 DNA reads TGTGCCAGCAGAGACTACAGGGGGCATTCACCCCTCCACTTT. Its translation: CASRDYRGHSPLHF.

This clone was seen only once. The gene calls are TRBV6-5 and TRBJ1-5, with no clear D. This CDR3 is 13 amino acids long. Germline assignment: CDR1 MNHEY and CDR2 SVGAGI. V lost 7 bases to trimming and J lost 5 bases, with 12 bases between them. This chain's CDR3 is CASKTGGDQPQHF. CDR3 in DNA: TGTGCCAGCAAAACGGGCGGGGATCAGCCCCAGCATTTT.

This clone was seen only a few times. The rearrangement joins TRBV4-2 to TRBJ1-6, with unresolved D. Germline V gene data show CDR1 as LGHNA and CDR2 as YNFKEQ. This CDR3 comprises 18 residues. Between the trimmed V and J ends, which lost 0 bases and 0 bases, there was a span of 12 bases. In nucleotides, the CDR3 is TGTGCCAGCAGCCAAGACAGGCAACTGAGCTCCTATAATTCACCCCTCCACTTT. This codes for CASSQDRQLSSYNSPLHF.

For this clone: Germline is not matched at one junction end, which may reflect a read error. V usage is TRBV7-8 and J usage is TRBJ2-6; D possibly corresponds to TRBD1 (6 bases). The CDR3 is made up of 18 amino acids. Germline CDR1 reads SGHVS; CDR2 reads FQNEAQ. CDR3 nucleotide sequence: TGTGCCAGCAGCTTAGACGCAGGGGCCTTCTCTGGGGCCAACGTCCCGACTTTC. It is translated as CASSLDAGAFSGANVPTF.

The chain carries TRBV10-3 and TRBJ2-1; 8 nucleotides agree with TRBD2. Germline loops: CDR1 ENHRY, CDR2 SYGVKD. The J segment lost 7 bases and the V segment lost 4 bases, leaving 6 bases of the junction unmatched. The CDR3 is made up of 14 amino acids. CDR3 sequence (DNA): TGTGCCATCAGTGTTCAACTAGCGGAGAATGAGCAGTTCTTC. Amino acids: CAISVQLAENEQFF.

The chain has TRBV15 and TRBJ2-5; TRBD1 might be the D (6 bases). The CDR3 has 14 amino acids. Per germline, CDR1 LNHNV and CDR2 YYDKDF (reference sequence). V dropped 2 bases and J dropped 5 bases, with 12 bases sitting between them. The CDR3 is CATSRYRDRETQYF. As DNA, the CDR3 is TGTGCCACCAGCAGATACAGGGACCGGGAGACCCAGTACTTC.

The chain is built from TRBV6-1 and TRBJ1-6, with 8 bases aligning to TRBD1. With 4 bases clipped from V and 10 bases from J, the junction kept 12 bases outside the gene matches. This CDR3 spans 16 amino acids. Looked up from germline, CDR1 is MNHNS and CDR2 is SASEGT. The CDR3 here is CASSGYIQGESSPLHF. The CDR3 DNA reads TGTGCCAGCAGTGGTTATATACAGGGGGAGAGCTCACCCCTCCACTTT.